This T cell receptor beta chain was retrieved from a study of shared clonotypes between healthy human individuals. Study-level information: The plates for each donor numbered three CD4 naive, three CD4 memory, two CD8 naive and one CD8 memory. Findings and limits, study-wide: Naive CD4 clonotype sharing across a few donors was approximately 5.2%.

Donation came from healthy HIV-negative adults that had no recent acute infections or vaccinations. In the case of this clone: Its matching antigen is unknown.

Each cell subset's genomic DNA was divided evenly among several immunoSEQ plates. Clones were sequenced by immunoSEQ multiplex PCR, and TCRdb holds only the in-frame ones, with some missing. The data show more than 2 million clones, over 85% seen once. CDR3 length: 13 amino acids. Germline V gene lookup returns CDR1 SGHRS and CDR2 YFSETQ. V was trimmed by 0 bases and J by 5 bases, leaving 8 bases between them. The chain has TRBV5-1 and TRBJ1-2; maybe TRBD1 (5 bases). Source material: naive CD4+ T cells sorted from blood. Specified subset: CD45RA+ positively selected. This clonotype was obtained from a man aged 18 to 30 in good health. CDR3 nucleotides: TGCGCCAGCAGCTTGGCAGGGATTTATGGCTACACCTTC. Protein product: CASSLAGIYGYTF.